The following is a TCR beta chain sequence with its context. Its antigen is unknown. The record originates from a study of T cell clonotyping in hematopoietic cell transplantation. At the level of the study: Pretransplant recipient samples were taken after cytoreduction.

The sample's time point: recipient sample about 28 days before transplant, after cytoreduction. Blood collection times were about day -28 and days 30, 100, 180 posttransplant. Measured with immunoSEQ multiplex PCR; TCRdb has only the in-frame clones, and not every one. The table has some 30,000 clones, around 80% seen once. Study observations and caveats: CD4 and CD8 repertoire contributions could not be separated without sorting.

There are 11 residues in the CDR3. V was shortened by 11 bases and J by 1 base, with 8 bases between the two germline ends. The germline gives CDR1 MNHNY, CDR2 SVGAGI (reference sequence). This sample comprised peripheral blood mononuclear cells, obtained before stem cell transplant. V is TRBV6-6 and J is TRBJ1-1; D is unclear. The sequence was collected from a woman aged 30 to 39 with chronic myeloid leukemia. Some clones in this sample may be carry-over from other donors' samples. This CDR3 is CASKGNTEAFF. CDR3 sequence (DNA): TGTGCCTCCAAGGGGAACACTGAAGCTTTCTTT.